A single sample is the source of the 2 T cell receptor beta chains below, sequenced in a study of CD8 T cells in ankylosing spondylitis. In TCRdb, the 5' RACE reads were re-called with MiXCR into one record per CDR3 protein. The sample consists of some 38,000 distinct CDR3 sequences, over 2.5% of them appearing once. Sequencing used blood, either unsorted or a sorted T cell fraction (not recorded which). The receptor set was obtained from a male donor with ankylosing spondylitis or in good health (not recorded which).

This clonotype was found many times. CDR3 region: CASSQDRRYNEQFF. In DNA form, the CDR3 reads TGTGCCAGCAGCCAGGACAGGCGTTACAATGAGCAGTTCTTC. V and J are TRBV9 and TRBJ2-1, with 7 nucleotides matching TRBD1. Trimming at V came to 4 bases and at J to 4 bases, leaving 5 bases not matched to a gene. Germline V gives CDR1 SGDLS, CDR2 YYNGEE. The CDR3 is 14 amino acids.

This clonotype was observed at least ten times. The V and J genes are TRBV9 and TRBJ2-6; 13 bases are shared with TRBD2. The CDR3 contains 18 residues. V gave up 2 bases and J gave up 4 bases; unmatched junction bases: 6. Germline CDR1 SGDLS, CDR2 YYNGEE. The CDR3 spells CASSVGLAGATGANVLTF. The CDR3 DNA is TGTGCCAGCAGCGTCGGACTAGCGGGAGCTACCGGGGCCAACGTCCTGACTTTC.